Below, 2 T cell receptor beta chains from the same sample are listed, as sequenced in a study of T cell changes during pregnancy in multiple sclerosis. Assay: immunoSEQ multiplex PCR; the TCRdb copy retains only in-frame clones and omits some. Of about 40,000 clones listed, around 94% were seen once; the top ten hold over 1.5%. Sequenced material: peripheral blood, taken in the third trimester of pregnancy. The receptors derive from a female donor with multiple sclerosis, enrolled in a pregnancy study.

The gene calls are TRBV5-1 and TRBJ1-3; 7 bases fit TRBD1. Trimming at V came to 4 bases and at J to 0 bases, leaving 7 bases not matched to a gene. The CDR3 runs to 16 residues. In germline, CDR1 is SGHRS, CDR2 YFSETQ. This CDR3 reads CASSGGQAYSGNTIYF. In DNA form, the CDR3 reads TGCGCCAGCAGCGGCGGACAGGCATACTCTGGAAACACCATATATTTT.

The chain joins TRBV19 to TRBJ2-7, with D maybe TRBD1 (7 bases). The germline CDR1 and CDR2 sequences are LNHDA and SQIVND (reference sequence). Trimming took off 3 bases at V and 2 bases at J, with 17 bases between the two ends. This CDR3 has 16 residues. CDR3 in DNA: TGTGCCAGTAGTATTCGAGGCGGGGACAGTCCCTACGAGCAGTACTTC. It encodes CASSIRGGDSPYEQYF.